A selection of T cell receptor beta chains follows, all from one sample in a study of shared clonotypes between healthy human individuals. Here immunoSEQ multiplex PCR was the method, and the copy in TCRdb shows in-frame clones only, minus some. The data hold about 2 million clones, with roughly 96% observed a single time. Material for sequencing was naive CD4+ T cells sorted from blood. These receptors were taken from a man younger than 35 in good health. CDR3s include the opening cysteine and the closing phenylalanine or tryptophan. D genes are given only for firm matches. Size values are once, few and many counts, or a class for expanded clones, and some rows have none.

abundance: .; j_gene: TRBJ2-1; d_gene: .; v_gene: TRBV7-9; CDR3aa: CASSWGLEFEQFF; CDR3nt: TGTGCCAGCAGCTGGGGATTGGAATTTGAGCAGTTCTTC
abundance: .; j_gene: TRBJ2-3; d_gene: .; v_gene: TRBV5-8; CDR3aa: CASSLVGTDTQYF; CDR3nt: TGTGCCAGCAGCTTGGTCGGCACAGATACGCAGTATTTT
abundance: .; j_gene: TRBJ1-1; d_gene: TRBD1; v_gene: TRBV7-9; CDR3aa: CASSPNRGGNTEAFF; CDR3nt: TGTGCCAGCAGCCCAAACAGGGGTGGGAACACTGAAGCTTTCTTT
abundance: .; j_gene: TRBJ1-2; d_gene: .; v_gene: TRBV9; CDR3aa: CASSVVPTYGYTF; CDR3nt: TGTGCCAGCAGCGTAGTGCCCACCTATGGCTACACCTTC
abundance: once; j_gene: TRBJ2-2; d_gene: .; v_gene: TRBV28; CDR3aa: CASRHPNTGELFF; CDR3nt: TGTGCCAGTAGGCACCCGAACACCGGGGAGCTGTTTTTT
abundance: .; j_gene: TRBJ2-7; d_gene: TRBD1; v_gene: TRBV7-9; CDR3aa: CASSSWTGGLAYEQYF; CDR3nt: TGTGCCAGCAGCTCCTGGACAGGGGGCCTTGCCTACGAGCAGTACTTC
abundance: .; j_gene: TRBJ2-3; d_gene: TRBD1; v_gene: TRBV30; CDR3aa: CAWSAGQDNTDTQYF; CDR3nt: TGTGCCTGGAGTGCGGGACAGGACAACACAGATACGCAGTATTTT
abundance: .; j_gene: TRBJ2-2; d_gene: TRBD2; v_gene: TRBV18; CDR3aa: CASSQTSGGTMGELFF; CDR3nt: TGTGCCAGCTCACAGACTAGCGGGGGCACCATGGGGGAGCTGTTTTTT
abundance: .; j_gene: TRBJ2-2; d_gene: .; v_gene: TRBV5-1; CDR3aa: CASSLAPDYTGELFF; CDR3nt: TGCGCCAGCAGCTTGGCCCCAGACTACACCGGGGAGCTGTTTTTT
abundance: .; j_gene: TRBJ2-4; d_gene: TRBD1; v_gene: TRBV7-9; CDR3aa: CASSNTGGKNIQYF; CDR3nt: TGTGCCAGCAGCAACACAGGGGGCAAAAACATTCAGTACTTC
abundance: once; j_gene: TRBJ2-7; d_gene: TRBD2; v_gene: TRBV7-9; CDR3aa: CASSSRLAGGSSYEQYF; CDR3nt: TGTGCCAGCAGTTCAAGACTAGCGGGAGGAAGCTCCTACGAGCAGTACTTC
abundance: .; j_gene: TRBJ1-1; d_gene: .; v_gene: TRBV6-5; CDR3aa: CASRGSGGGTEAFF; CDR3nt: TGTGCCAGCAGAGGGTCGGGGGGCGGCACTGAAGCTTTCTTT
abundance: .; j_gene: TRBJ1-1; d_gene: .; v_gene: TRBV6-6; CDR3aa: CASSYVGNILLEAFF; CDR3nt: TGTGCCAGCAGTTATGTGGGGAATATTCTCCTTGAAGCTTTCTTT
abundance: .; j_gene: TRBJ1-1; d_gene: .; v_gene: TRBV28; CDR3aa: CASSSPGRVTEAFF; CDR3nt: TGTGCCAGCAGTTCCCCGGGCAGGGTGACTGAAGCTTTCTTT
abundance: .; j_gene: TRBJ1-6; d_gene: .; v_gene: TRBV5-1; CDR3aa: CASRSTRAGSYNSPLHF; CDR3nt: TGCGCCAGCAGATCCACGAGGGCAGGGTCCTATAATTCACCCCTCCACTTT
abundance: .; j_gene: TRBJ1-1; d_gene: .; v_gene: TRBV6-6; CDR3aa: CASNPTGFPRGAFF; CDR3nt: TGTGCCAGCAATCCGACAGGATTTCCTCGGGGAGCTTTCTTT
abundance: .; j_gene: TRBJ1-1; d_gene: .; v_gene: TRBV7-6; CDR3aa: CASSLVGSQQTEAFF; CDR3nt: TGTGCCAGCAGCTTAGTTGGCAGCCAACAAACTGAAGCTTTCTTT
abundance: .; j_gene: TRBJ1-1; d_gene: .; v_gene: TRBV19; CDR3aa: CASSKGGHFRIEAFF; CDR3nt: TGTGCCAGTAGTAAGGGGGGACACTTTAGGATTGAAGCTTTCTTT
abundance: .; j_gene: TRBJ1-4; d_gene: .; v_gene: TRBV18; CDR3aa: CASSPTQGSTNEKLFF; CDR3nt: TGTGCCAGCTCACCTACCCAGGGGAGCACTAATGAAAAACTGTTTTTT
abundance: once; j_gene: TRBJ1-3; d_gene: .; v_gene: TRBV23-1; CDR3aa: CASSQSAQGCGNTIYF; CDR3nt: TGCGCCAGCAGTCAATCAGCCCAGGGCTGTGGAAACACCATATATTTT
abundance: .; j_gene: TRBJ2-7; d_gene: .; v_gene: TRBV30; CDR3aa: CAWSGRASYEQYF; CDR3nt: TGTGCCTGGAGTGGCAGGGCGTCCTACGAGCAGTACTTC
abundance: .; j_gene: TRBJ1-4; d_gene: .; v_gene: TRBV6-1; CDR3aa: CASSGEDAGGEKLFF; CDR3nt: TGTGCCAGCAGTGGGGAGGACGCTGGAGGGGAAAAACTGTTTTTT
abundance: .; j_gene: TRBJ2-2; d_gene: TRBD2; v_gene: TRBV6-1; CDR3aa: CASSERGGNRELFF; CDR3nt: TGTGCCAGCAGTGAGCGGGGGGGTAACCGGGAGCTGTTTTTT
abundance: .; j_gene: TRBJ1-5; d_gene: .; v_gene: TRBV7-9; CDR3aa: CASSLEGAPNQPQHF; CDR3nt: TGTGCCAGCAGCTTAGAAGGGGCCCCTAATCAGCCCCAGCATTTT
abundance: .; j_gene: TRBJ1-6; d_gene: TRBD1; v_gene: TRBV6-4; CDR3aa: CASSDSGQGANNSPLHF; CDR3nt: TGTGCCAGCAGTGACTCGGGACAGGGGGCGAATAATTCACCCCTCCACTTT
abundance: .; j_gene: TRBJ2-4; d_gene: TRBD1; v_gene: TRBV7-9; CDR3aa: CASSPTGMNIQYF; CDR3nt: TGTGCCAGCAGCCCGACAGGGATGAACATTCAGTACTTC
abundance: once; j_gene: TRBJ2-3; d_gene: TRBD1; v_gene: TRBV5-1; CDR3aa: CASSLEGQAQYTQYF; CDR3nt: TGCGCCAGCAGCTTGGAAGGACAGGCTCAGTATACGCAGTATTTT
abundance: .; j_gene: TRBJ2-2; d_gene: .; v_gene: TRBV15; CDR3aa: CATSRGILGQNTGELFF; CDR3nt: TGTGCCACCAGCAGAGGCATCCTCGGCCAGAACACCGGGGAGCTGTTTTTT
abundance: .; j_gene: TRBJ2-7; d_gene: TRBD2; v_gene: TRBV7-2; CDR3aa: CASSLAHTSGYEQYF; CDR3nt: TGTGCCAGCAGCTTAGCCCACACTAGCGGCTACGAGCAGTACTTC
abundance: .; j_gene: TRBJ2-1; d_gene: .; v_gene: TRBV10-1; CDR3aa: CASSEWGAGGNEQFF; CDR3nt: TGCGCCAGCAGTGAGTGGGGGGCAGGGGGCAATGAGCAGTTCTTC
abundance: once; j_gene: TRBJ1-5; d_gene: TRBD1; v_gene: TRBV6-6; CDR3aa: CASSPGTALVIAQHF; CDR3nt: TGTGCCAGCAGTCCCGGGACAGCCCTAGTGATCGCCCAGCATTTT
abundance: .; j_gene: TRBJ2-5; d_gene: TRBD2; v_gene: TRBV10-3; CDR3aa: CAISTLAGGETQYF; CDR3nt: TGTGCCATCAGTACTCTAGCGGGAGGGGAGACCCAGTACTTC
abundance: .; j_gene: TRBJ2-1; d_gene: TRBD2; v_gene: TRBV11-1; CDR3aa: CASSFTSGEYNEQFF; CDR3nt: TGTGCCAGCAGCTTTACTAGCGGGGAGTACAATGAGCAGTTCTTC
abundance: once; j_gene: TRBJ1-3; d_gene: TRBD1; v_gene: TRBV2; CDR3aa: CASSEQGASGNTIYF; CDR3nt: TGTGCCAGCAGCGAGCAGGGGGCGTCTGGAAACACCATATATTTT